The 32 T cell receptor beta chains in this list originate from one sample, sequenced in a study of vaccination and CD4 T cells after COVID-19. CD4+ T cells that had been cultured provided DNA sequenced with the Oncomine TCR Beta short-read assay. One entry per CDR3 protein, called by TCRdb with MiXCR from the PCR reads. The table lists about 18,000 distinct CDR3 sequences, roughly 59% of them singletons. Treatment here: approximately 9-day PBMC culture with coronavirus spike peptide pools or control peptides (ViraFEST assay). No antigen has been identified for these receptors. The sequencing here drew on CD4+ T cells from blood, cultured in vitro, taken after SARS-CoV-2 vaccination. These receptors all stem from a human donor who had recovered from COVID-19.

This chain uses TRBV7-2 with TRBJ2-3, with TRBD2 as a possible D gene (6 bases). V was clipped by 2 bases and J by 5 bases, with 8 bases between them. The CDR3 consists of 13 residues. CDR1 SGHTA and CDR2 FQGNSA come from the germline V gene. The CDR3 DNA reads as TGTGCCAGCAGCTTAAGCGGGTTAGATACGCAGTATTTT. This translates into CASSLSGLDTQYF.

This clonotype has more than one count but fewer than ten. This chain uses TRBV7-8 with TRBJ1-3, with a tentative D call TRBD1 (5 bases). The germline gives CDR1 SGHVS, CDR2 FQNEAQ. This CDR3 comprises 18 residues. The V end was cut by 1 base, the J end by 1 base, with 17 bases between. The CDR3 is CASSLVRDSAQSGNTIYF. In nucleotides, the CDR3 is TGTGCCAGCAGCTTAGTCCGAGACAGTGCTCAATCTGGAAACACCATATATTTT.

J is TRBJ2-1 and V is TRBV11-1; D might be TRBD1 or TRBD2, each matching 5 bases. Germline CDR1 and CDR2: SGHAT and FQDESV (reference sequence). The CDR3 is 14 residues long. V lost 0 bases and J 10 bases, leaving 13 bases between the germline ends. The CDR3 DNA is TGTGCCAGCAGCTTAGCTCAGGGTTCGGGAGAGCAGTTCTTC. Translation: CASSLAQGSGEQFF.

This clonotype was detected once. The chain is built from TRBV19 and TRBJ2-7; 7 bases line up with TRBD1. Germline V lookup: CDR1 LNHDA, CDR2 SQIVND (reference sequence). V shed 5 bases and J 3 bases; nucleotides not matched to a gene: 7. The CDR3 loop spans 14 amino acids. The chain's CDR3 is CASSPRTGRYEQYF. The CDR3 coding sequence is TGTGCCAGTAGTCCTAGGACAGGTCGCTACGAGCAGTACTTC.

The chain uses TRBV7-2 and TRBJ2-6, with unresolved D. The CDR3 loop spans 17 amino acids. V was pared by 1 base and J by 0 bases, with 10 bases between. Germline V CDR1 and CDR2: SGHTA, FQGNSA. The CDR3 protein is CASSLGPVNSGANVLTF. The CDR3 DNA reads as TGTGCCAGCAGCTTAGGTCCGGTTAACTCTGGGGCCAACGTCCTGACTTTC.

The gene calls are TRBV25-1 and TRBJ2-5; D is possibly TRBD2 (6 bases). This CDR3 is built from 13 residues. Germline V gene data show CDR1 as MGHDK and CDR2 as SYGVNS. Trimming removed 6 bases from V and 1 base from J, with 9 bases in between. This chain's CDR3 is CASRGTPQETQYF. The DNA of the CDR3 is TGTGCCAGCAGGGGGACTCCCCAAGAGACCCAGTACTTC.

This chain links TRBV27 with TRBJ2-5, with 8 bases fitting TRBD2. Unmatched junction bases numbered 15, after V lost 6 bases and J lost 3 bases. Per the germline V gene, CDR1 is MNHEY and CDR2 is SMNVEV (reference sequence). The CDR3 is 17 amino acids. CDR3 protein: CASRKGAGVLGEETQYF. As DNA, the CDR3 is TGTGCCAGCAGGAAAGGAGCGGGAGTTTTAGGGGAAGAGACCCAGTACTTC.

The gene calls are TRBV28 and TRBJ1-1; perhaps TRBD1 as D (5 bases). Trimming stripped 6 bases from V and 0 bases from J, with 20 bases between. CDR3 length: 17 amino acids. From germline, CDR1 is MDHEN and CDR2 SYDVKM. CDR3 DNA: TGTGCCAGCAGCTTTCGGGGCCCTCCTTCCATGAACACTGAAGCTTTCTTT. It translates to CASSFRGPPSMNTEAFF.

This rearrangement joins TRBV5-6 to TRBJ1-2; TRBD1 is a possible D gene (6 bases). CDR1 is SGHDT and CDR2 is YYEEEE in the germline V gene. V was trimmed by 4 bases and J by 8 bases, leaving 21 bases between them. The CDR3 covers 15 residues. The CDR3 protein is CASSRRTDPTRGYTF. The CDR3, as DNA: TGTGCCAGCAGCCGTCGGACAGACCCGACGCGGGGCTACACCTTC.

Only a few counts were recorded for this clonotype. V gene TRBV30 combines with J gene TRBJ1-1; no reliable D call. The CDR3 has 13 residues. V lost 3 bases and J lost 4, with 12 bases in between. CDR1 and CDR2 from the germline V gene are GTSNPN and SVGIG (reference sequence). The CDR3 nucleotides read TGTGCCTGGAGAACTCCCGGAGCCACTGAAGCTTTCTTT. This gives the protein CAWRTPGATEAFF.

This clonotype was counted a single time. The V call is TRBV6-2 or TRBV6-3, the J call TRBJ1-5; a possible D gene is TRBD1 (5 bases). CDR3 size: 13 residues. Germline V gives CDR1 MNHEY, CDR2 SVGEGT. Deletions cut 6 bases from V and 7 bases from J, with 13 bases between. CDR3 sequence: CASSFDSVQPQHF. DNA for the CDR3: TGTGCCAGCAGCTTCGACAGTGTCCAGCCCCAGCATTTT.

This clonotype showed up just a few times. The rearrangement uses TRBV6-5 and TRBJ1-2, with D possibly being TRBD1 (6 bases). Trimming stripped 0 bases from V and 8 bases from J, with 7 bases between. The CDR3 is made up of 12 amino acids. CDR1 is MNHEY and CDR2 is SVGAGI in the germline V gene. The CDR3 protein is CASSYSGGGYTF. The CDR3, as DNA: TGTGCCAGCAGTTACTCCGGGGGCGGCTACACCTTC.

The rearrangement joins TRBV6-2 or TRBV6-3 to TRBJ1-1; 9 bases map to TRBD1. The germline CDR1 and CDR2 sequences are MNHEY and SVGEGT. With V trimmed by 0 bases and J by 4 bases, 6 bases remained unmatched. The length of the CDR3 is 16 residues. The CDR3 nucleotides read TGTGCCAGCAGTTACTCCCGGACAGGGGTGACCACTGAAGCTTTCTTT. Its translation: CASSYSRTGVTTEAFF.

The table lists this clonotype with a count of one. Germline is not matched at one junction end, which may reflect a read error. This sequence joins TRBV6-1 and TRBJ1-1; the match to TRBD1 covers 9 bases. The germline gives CDR1 MNHNS, CDR2 SASEGT. There are 14 residues in the CDR3. The CDR3 loop reads CASARDRANTGAFF. For the CDR3, the DNA is TGTGCCAGCGCCCGGGACAGGGCTAACACTGGAGCTTTCTTT.

The V gene is TRBV6-1, the J gene TRBJ2-3; D unclear. Germline V lookup: CDR1 MNHNS, CDR2 SASEGT. This CDR3 is 12 amino acids long. V dropped 4 bases and J dropped 6 bases, with 8 bases sitting between them. The CDR3 reads CASSGKADTQYF. The DNA of the CDR3 is TGTGCCAGCAGTGGCAAGGCCGATACGCAGTATTTT.

The J gene is TRBJ2-5, the V gene TRBV20-1; TRBD1 matches 7 bases. The CDR3 covers 13 residues. Germline V gene lookup returns CDR1 DFQATT and CDR2 SNEGSKA (reference sequence). V shed 0 bases, J shed 5 bases, and the junction held 3 bases outside the gene matches. Here the CDR3 reads CSARDTGVETQYF. In DNA form, the CDR3 reads TGCAGTGCTAGAGACACAGGGGTCGAGACCCAGTACTTC.

This clonotype was detected only once. V is TRBV27 and J is TRBJ1-1; TRBD1 matches at 9 bases. This CDR3 is built from 13 residues. V was clipped by 7 bases and J by 6 bases; unmatched bases: 6. Germline CDR1 and CDR2: MNHEY and SMNVEV (reference sequence). The CDR3 nucleotides read TGTGCCAGCAAGCGGACAGGGGACTCTGAAGCTTTCTTT. Translated: CASKRTGDSEAFF.

The chain recombines TRBV6-1 with TRBJ1-2; 8 bases map to TRBD1. The CDR3 length is 14 residues. Unmatched junction bases numbered 7, after V lost 7 bases and J lost 3 bases. The germline V gene encodes CDR1 MNHNS and CDR2 SASEGT. CDR3 sequence: CASTKDRVHYGYTF. The CDR3 DNA sequence: TGTGCCAGCACCAAGGACAGGGTTCACTATGGCTACACCTTC.

V is TRBV5-1 and J is TRBJ2-3; D is possibly TRBD1 (5 bases). In germline, CDR1 is SGHRS, CDR2 YFSETQ. The ends were cut back, 4 bases at V and 0 bases at J, with 18 bases in the middle. The CDR3 covers 17 residues. The CDR3 here is CASSLPIAGKSTDTQYF. The CDR3 DNA is TGCGCCAGCAGCCTACCGATAGCAGGGAAGAGCACAGATACGCAGTATTTT.

Within the sample, this clonotype is medium-sized. J is TRBJ1-1 and V is TRBV6-1, with TRBD1 identical over 8 bases. Germline assignment: CDR1 MNHNS and CDR2 SASEGT. There are 15 residues in the CDR3. V gave up 4 bases and J gave up 3 bases; unmatched junction bases: 7. CDR3 loop: CASSGARGLYTEAFF. CDR3 bases: TGTGCCAGCAGTGGGGCCAGGGGGCTATACACTGAAGCTTTCTTT.

The chain carries TRBV24-1 and TRBJ2-2; D might be TRBD1 or TRBD2, each matching 5 bases. Trimming stripped 4 bases from V and 7 bases from J, with 24 bases between. This CDR3 contains 18 residues. Germline lookup yields CDR1 KGHDR and CDR2 SFDVKD. The CDR3: CATSDPSPGRAEDGELFF. The CDR3 DNA sequence: TGTGCCACCAGTGACCCTTCTCCTGGCAGGGCGGAGGACGGGGAGCTGTTTTTT.

The chain recombines TRBV5-1 with TRBJ1-2; the match to TRBD1 covers 12 bases. V was pared by 1 base and J by 8 bases, with 9 bases of the junction left unmatched. There are 16 residues in the CDR3. Germline-derived CDR1 and CDR2 are SGHRS and YFSETQ. The CDR3, as DNA: TGCGCCAGCAGCTTGCTTATGGGACAGGGGGCGGACGGCTACACCTTC. Translating it yields CASSLLMGQGADGYTF.

The chain couples TRBV20-1 to TRBJ1-6, with a possible D match to TRBD1 (6 bases). From germline, CDR1 is DFQATT and CDR2 SNEGSKA (reference sequence). This CDR3 has 14 amino acids. Trimming cost V 1 base and J 9 bases, with 13 bases left between them. CDR3 nucleotides: TGCAGTGCTAGAGGACCGGGACACCTTTCACCCCTCCACTTT. Its protein is CSARGPGHLSPLHF.

This clonotype has more than one count but fewer than ten. The rearrangement links TRBV28 to TRBJ1-1; TRBD1 might be the D (5 bases). Trimming shortened V by 2 bases and J by 1 base, and 11 bases separated the two germline ends. Per germline, CDR1 MDHEN and CDR2 SYDVKM. This CDR3 spans 15 amino acids. CDR3: CASSLPDKQNTEAFF. The CDR3 region has the DNA TGTGCCAGCAGTTTACCGGACAAACAGAACACTGAAGCTTTCTTT. Together with reference TRBV28 and TRBJ1-1, the CDR3 gives the full variable domain: DVKVTQSSRYLVKRTGEKVFLECVQDMDHENMFWYRQDPGLGLRLIYFSYDVKMKEKGDIPEGYSVSREKKERFSLILESASTNQTSMYLCASSLPDKQNTEAFFGQGTRLTVV.

This clonotype was observed a handful of times. The V call is TRBV11-3, the J call TRBJ2-5; D remains unclear. Per germline, CDR1 SGHNT and CDR2 YENEEA. The CDR3 length is 14 residues. V was cut by 5 bases and J by 0 bases, with 10 bases left in between. CDR3 DNA: TGTGCCAGCAGCCCCGACCTTGACCAAGAGACCCAGTACTTC. It yields the protein CASSPDLDQETQYF.

CDR3 loop: CASSYLGSSYNSPLHF. CDR3 DNA sequence: TGTGCCAGCAGTTATCTCGGGAGCTCCTATAATTCACCCCTCCACTTT. V and J are TRBV5-8 and TRBJ1-6; D not certain. V lost 5 bases and J 0 bases, leaving 12 bases between the germline ends. The germline V gene encodes CDR1 SGHTS and CDR2 YDEGEE. This CDR3 is built from 16 residues.

This clonotype was picked up a small number of times. This chain uses TRBV6-5 with TRBJ1-2; possible D gene TRBD1, 5 bases. Germline V gene data show CDR1 as MNHEY and CDR2 as SVGAGI. The CDR3 length is 15 residues. The V end lost 0 bases, the J end lost 2 bases, and 10 bases lay between the germline ends. DNA for the CDR3: TGTGCCAGCAGTTACTCGAAGGAGGGGAACTATGGCTACACCTTC. It is translated as CASSYSKEGNYGYTF.

J is TRBJ1-1 and V is TRBV27; 7 bases are a match to TRBD1. V gave up 5 bases and J gave up 1 base; unmatched junction bases: 10. The germline V gene encodes CDR1 MNHEY and CDR2 SMNVEV (reference sequence). This CDR3 region has 16 residues. The CDR3 DNA sequence: TGTGCCAGCAGTCGGAAAAGGACAGGAGAGAACACTGAAGCTTTCTTT. The encoded protein is CASSRKRTGENTEAFF.

The chain links TRBV20-1 to TRBJ1-2; possible D gene TRBD1, 5 bases. The CDR3 runs to 12 residues. CDR1 and CDR2 (germline): DFQATT, SNEGSKA (reference sequence). V was pared by 4 bases and J by 7 bases, with 13 bases between. CDR3 sequence: CSAISGGAGYTF. Here the CDR3 DNA reads TGCAGTGCTATTTCTGGAGGGGCTGGCTACACCTTC.

The J gene is TRBJ1-2, the V gene TRBV10-3; 8 positions agree with TRBD1. V lost 9 bases to trimming and J lost 0 bases; unmatched junction nucleotides: 3. CDR1 and CDR2 from the germline V gene are ENHRY and SYGVKD. CDR3 length equals 13 residues. CDR3 bases: TGTGCCATTGGGACAGGCACTAACTATGGCTACACCTTC. It translates to CAIGTGTNYGYTF.

The V call is TRBV6-1, the J call TRBJ1-6, with TRBD1 matching over 9 bases. Germline CDR1 is MNHNS and CDR2 is SASEGT. V shed 6 bases and J 6 bases; nucleotides not matched to a gene: 9. The CDR3 contains 16 residues. The CDR3: CASRDPGQGLNSPLHF. For the CDR3, the DNA is TGTGCCAGCAGGGACCCGGGACAGGGACTTAATTCACCCCTCCACTTT.

J is TRBJ2-7 and V is TRBV19; no clear D. Germline V lookup: CDR1 LNHDA, CDR2 SQIVND (reference sequence). The CDR3 length is 13 residues. Trimming stripped 1 base from V and 3 bases from J, with 7 bases between. The CDR3: CASSIGTSYEQYF. The CDR3, as DNA: TGTGCCAGTAGTATAGGTACGAGCTACGAGCAGTACTTC.